Following are 27 T cell receptor beta chains from one sample sequenced in a study of cytomegalovirus exposure and HLA in healthy donors. The study ran its PCR with 60 Vbeta and 13 Jbeta primers. Profiled with immunoSEQ multiplex PCR; TCRdb holds only in-frame clones, not every one. The repertoire holds over 70,000 clones, with 77% as singletons. Sequencing was performed on PBMCs. Every receptor here comes from a man between 25 and 39 years old in good health and CMV-seronegative.

The chain has TRBV28 and TRBJ1-5; D gene ambiguous. The CDR3 loop spans 15 amino acids. Germline V CDR1 and CDR2: MDHEN, SYDVKM. V was cut by 3 bases and J by 0 bases, with 9 bases left in between. Written as DNA, the CDR3 is TGTGCCAGCAGTTTTATACAGCATAGCAATCAGCCCCAGCATTTT. It encodes CASSFIQHSNQPQHF.

The rearrangement uses TRBV2 and TRBJ1-2; TRBD1 matches 8 bases. CDR3 size: 12 residues. J lost 4 bases, V lost 6 bases, and 1 base had no gene match. Germline V gene lookup returns CDR1 SNHLY and CDR2 FYNNEI. CDR3 nucleotide sequence: TGTGCCAGCAGACAGGGGGTCTATGGCTACACCTTC. Translating it yields CASRQGVYGYTF.

The J gene is TRBJ2-3, the V gene TRBV2; 16 bases are shared with TRBD2. From germline, CDR1 is SNHLY and CDR2 FYNNEI. V lost 7 bases, J lost 7 bases, and 5 bases stayed unmatched. The CDR3 contains 15 residues. In DNA, the CDR3 is TGTGCCAGCACTCCGGGACTAGCGGGAGGGTATACGCAGTATTTT. It codes for CASTPGLAGGYTQYF.

This clone has only one observation. The chain links TRBV9 to TRBJ1-5, with D maybe TRBD1 (6 bases). Germline V gene data show CDR1 as SGDLS and CDR2 as YYNGEE. CDR3 length: 14 amino acids. V was cut by 2 bases and J by 4 bases, with 10 bases left in between. The CDR3 is CASSVAGTNQPQHF. The CDR3 DNA follows: TGTGCCAGCAGCGTTGCCGGGACAAATCAGCCCCAGCATTTT.

The CDR3 nucleotides read TGTGCCAGCAGCTTAACCCAGATCGATAATTCACCCCTCCACTTT. It encodes CASSLTQIDNSPLHF. V gene TRBV7-6 combines with J gene TRBJ1-6; D unresolved. This CDR3 spans 15 amino acids. V shed 2 bases and J shed 5 bases, with 10 bases lying between them. Germline CDR1 and CDR2: SGHVS and FNYEAQ.

J is TRBJ1-2 and V is TRBV18; D is unresolved. CDR3 length: 14 residues. The V end was cut by 2 bases, the J end by 4 bases, with 11 bases between. Germline CDR1 KGHSH, CDR2 LQKENI. DNA of the CDR3: TGTGCCAGCTCACCAAAGGAGTTTGGCTATGGCTACACCTTC. Protein product: CASSPKEFGYGYTF.

This sequence joins TRBV10-3 and TRBJ2-3, with 8 bases lining up with TRBD2. Trimming at V came to 0 bases and at J to 2 bases, leaving 7 bases not matched to a gene. Germline CDR1 is ENHRY and CDR2 is SYGVKD. CDR3 length: 17 residues. CDR3: CAISESTIAGSTDTQYF. The CDR3 region has the DNA TGTGCCATCAGTGAGTCGACGATAGCGGGGTCCACAGATACGCAGTATTTT.

This clone turned up a few times. The rearrangement joins TRBV28 to TRBJ2-7, with 8 positions matching TRBD1. Germline V gene lookup returns CDR1 MDHEN and CDR2 SYDVKM. This CDR3 contains 16 residues. Trimming at V came to 7 bases and at J to 4 bases, leaving 15 bases not matched to a gene. CDR3 amino acids: CASKRQGWGALYEQYF. For the CDR3, the DNA is TGTGCCAGCAAAAGACAGGGGTGGGGGGCCCTATACGAGCAGTACTTC.

This CDR3 reads CASSIRRDRTETQYF. The CDR3, as DNA: TGTGCCAGCAGCATTAGACGGGACAGAACAGAGACCCAGTACTTC. The rearrangement joins TRBV7-2 to TRBJ2-5; TRBD1 aligns across 7 bases. The CDR3 is 15 amino acids. Germline lookup yields CDR1 SGHTA and CDR2 FQGNSA. Trimming removed 5 bases from V and 4 bases from J; junction bases left unmatched: 10.

J is TRBJ2-4 and V is TRBV30; 9 bases map to TRBD1. The CDR3 spans 14 residues. V lost 5 bases to trimming and J lost 5 bases; unmatched junction nucleotides: 7. The germline V gene has CDR1 GTSNPN and CDR2 SVGIG (reference sequence). CDR3 residues: CAWALRDRENIQYF. CDR3 DNA sequence: TGTGCCTGGGCCCTGCGGGACAGGGAAAACATTCAGTACTTC.

This clone was seen a few times. This chain links TRBV19 with TRBJ2-5; 13 positions agree with TRBD2. The V and J ends lost 5 bases and 4 bases, in that order; junction bases with no gene match: 7. The CDR3 is made up of 16 amino acids. The germline CDR1 and CDR2 sequences are LNHDA and SQIVND (reference sequence). CDR3 sequence (DNA): TGTGCCAGTAGTCCAACCGGGACTAGCGGGGCAGAGACCCAGTACTTC. Translating it yields CASSPTGTSGAETQYF.

The chain has TRBV7-6 and TRBJ2-7; a possible D gene is TRBD2 (6 bases). This CDR3 region has 14 residues. Germline CDR1 and CDR2: SGHVS and FNYEAQ. Between the trimmed V and J ends, which lost 5 bases and 0 bases, there was a span of 11 bases. CDR3 protein: CASSPQGGSYEQYF. CDR3 nucleotide sequence: TGTGCCAGCAGCCCCCAGGGAGGCTCCTACGAGCAGTACTTC.

The chain recombines TRBV10-3 with TRBJ2-1; TRBD1 matches 8 bases. With V trimmed by 4 bases and J by 0 bases, 5 bases remained unmatched. The CDR3 extends over 16 amino acids. CDR1 is ENHRY and CDR2 is SYGVKD in the germline V gene. CDR3 nucleotide sequence: TGTGCCATCAGTGCCGAGACAGGGGCCTCCTACAATGAGCAGTTCTTC. Translation gives CAISAETGASYNEQFF.

V usage is TRBV9 and J usage is TRBJ1-6; 7 bases are shared with TRBD1. CDR1 and CDR2 from the germline V gene are SGDLS and YYNGEE. V trimming: 6 bases; J trimming: 3 bases; junction bases outside the gene matches: 6. CDR3 length: 15 amino acids. The CDR3 DNA reads as TGTGCCAGCAACCTAGGACAGGACTATAATTCACCCCTCCACTTT. This codes for CASNLGQDYNSPLHF.

The V call is TRBV4-3, the J call TRBJ1-4; D perhaps matches TRBD1 (5 bases). V gave up 3 bases and J gave up 8 bases, with 19 bases separating them. CDR1 is LGHNA, CDR2 YSLEER, per germline. This CDR3 has 16 amino acids. The CDR3 DNA reads TGCGCCAGCAGCCAGGAGAAAACAGGAAGGGGAGAAAAACTGTTTTTT. Protein: CASSQEKTGRGEKLFF.

The V and J genes are TRBV10-1 and TRBJ2-1; D is uncertain. This CDR3 is built from 12 residues. The ends were cut back, 4 bases at V and 13 bases at J, with 14 bases in the middle. Germline V gene data show CDR1 as WNHNN and CDR2 as SYGVQD (reference sequence). The CDR3 reads CASSGRLLDQFF. In DNA form, the CDR3 reads TGCGCCAGCAGTGGACGCCTCCTAGATCAGTTCTTC.

V gene TRBV27 combines with J gene TRBJ2-7; 9 bases agree with TRBD1. In germline, CDR1 is MNHEY, CDR2 SMNVEV (reference sequence). V lost 6 bases to trimming and J lost 2 bases; unmatched junction nucleotides: 5. The CDR3 is 14 amino acids. The CDR3 spells CASRLQGAPYEQYF. The CDR3 DNA is TGTGCCAGCAGGCTACAGGGGGCTCCCTACGAGCAGTACTTC.

The chain combines TRBV27 with TRBJ2-2; D is possibly TRBD1 (5 bases). This CDR3 comprises 16 residues. Trimming took off 5 bases at V and 2 bases at J, with 15 bases between the two ends. The germline CDR1 and CDR2 sequences are MNHEY and SMNVEV (reference sequence). The CDR3 DNA sequence: TGTGCCAGCAGTACCAGAGAGGACAAAAACACCGGGGAGCTGTTTTTT. Its translation: CASSTREDKNTGELFF.

The CDR3 DNA follows: TGTGCCAGCAGCCACCGGACTAGCGGGAAAAAGAGTGAGCAGTTCTTC. This translates into CASSHRTSGKKSEQFF. The gene calls are TRBV7-9 and TRBJ2-1; 12 nucleotides line up with TRBD2. V shed 5 bases, J shed 9 bases, and the junction held 11 bases outside the gene matches. The CDR3 has 16 residues. Germline V CDR1 and CDR2: SEHNR, FQNEAQ (reference sequence).

This clone was observed a handful of times. The chain links TRBV27 to TRBJ2-3; D not certain. The V gene's germline CDR1 is MNHEY and CDR2 SMNVEV (reference sequence). The CDR3 is made up of 14 amino acids. With 3 bases removed from V and 2 bases from J, the gap between germline ends came to 9 bases. The CDR3 region is CASSFGPHTDTQYF. The DNA of the CDR3 is TGTGCCAGCAGTTTTGGCCCACACACAGATACGCAGTATTTT.

V is TRBV6-5 and J is TRBJ1-3; 7 nucleotides line up with TRBD1. Germline CDR1 and CDR2: MNHEY and SVGAGI. The ends lost 5 bases at V and 4 bases at J; junction bases unmatched: 5. The CDR3 totals 14 residues. The CDR3 loop is CASSRTGLGNTIYF. As DNA, the CDR3 is TGTGCCAGCAGTAGGACAGGCCTCGGAAACACCATATATTTT.

The V call is TRBV2, the J call TRBJ2-7; TRBD2 aligns across 12 bases. The CDR3 has 14 residues. Germline-derived CDR1 and CDR2 are SNHLY and FYNNEI. V trimming: 7 bases; J trimming: 4 bases; junction bases outside the gene matches: 5. CDR3: CASTGLAGNYEQYF. Here the CDR3 DNA reads TGTGCCAGCACCGGACTAGCGGGGAATTACGAGCAGTACTTC.

This clone was seen a single time. CDR3 protein: CASSQGENQPQHF. DNA for the CDR3: TGTGCCAGCTCACAAGGGGAAAATCAGCCCCAGCATTTT. The chain has TRBV18 and TRBJ1-5; D might be TRBD1 (5 bases). The germline gives CDR1 KGHSH, CDR2 LQKENI. The CDR3 is 13 residues long. Trimming left V 4 bases short and J 4 bases short, with 8 bases between.

This clone appeared once. CDR3: CASSLRRHGGAFF. The CDR3 DNA reads TGTGCCAGCAGCTTAAGGCGACACGGGGGGGCTTTCTTT. The chain is built from TRBV7-2 and TRBJ1-1; weak D call: TRBD1 (5 bases). The CDR3 loop spans 13 amino acids. The germline V and J ends were trimmed by 2 bases and 11 bases, with 15 bases remaining between them. CDR1 SGHTA and CDR2 FQGNSA come from the germline V gene.

This clone was detected only a few times. V usage is TRBV6-5 and J usage is TRBJ1-1, with D uncertain. Trimming took off 0 bases at V and 0 bases at J, with 8 bases between the two ends. The CDR3 is 15 residues long. Germline V CDR1 and CDR2: MNHEY, SVGAGI. The CDR3 region is CASSYSNSLNTEAFF. Written as DNA, the CDR3 is TGTGCCAGCAGTTACTCGAACAGCTTGAACACTGAAGCTTTCTTT.

The rearrangement joins TRBV7-2 to TRBJ1-3; D gene unclear. In germline, CDR1 is SGHTA, CDR2 FQGNSA. The CDR3 sequence is 15 residues long. Between the trimmed V and J ends, which lost 6 bases and 0 bases, there was a span of 12 bases. CDR3 bases: TGTGCCAGCAGTTATACAGACATCTCTGGAAACACCATATATTTT. This translates into CASSYTDISGNTIYF.

This chain uses TRBV4-2 with TRBJ2-1, with 8 nucleotides matching TRBD1. This CDR3 region has 13 residues. In germline, CDR1 is LGHNA, CDR2 YNFKEQ. V lost 5 bases, J lost 6 bases, and 3 bases stayed unmatched. CDR3 sequence: CASSGQGLNEQFF. As DNA, the CDR3 is TGTGCCAGCAGCGGACAGGGTCTCAATGAGCAGTTCTTC.